This entry is about one TCR beta chain. Its binding antigen is unknown. Base-call qualities are not available, and no considerably larger clone is one nucleotide away. The CDR3 regions of human TCRbeta chains were analyzed by immunosequencing. Processing in the source paper ran as follows. Repertoire TCRs were matched against a reference library of SARS-CoV-2-specific TCRs generated with the MIRA antigen-specificity platform. Breadth was defined as the fraction of unique TCRs that were SARS-CoV-2-associated. Depth was defined as the fraction of total T cells that were SARS-CoV-2-associated. Using the MIRA data, each spike-specific TCR was assigned both to the spike region to which the TCR was reactive and to a CD4 or CD8 class. Log10-transformed breadth and depth values were compared by one-way ANOVA with Sidak's multiple comparisons tests. TCRdb carries this immuneACCESS record with in-frame sequences only. Its versions omit some clonotypes, under half of them owing to an unresolved V gene in the studies checked, with the rest unexplained. That table gives V, J and clone size, and the DNA gave D and trimming. The sample has more than 95,000 clones on record, around 92% of them singletons. 1.1% of the sample is in the top ten clones.

This specimen belongs to a study of T cell responses to AZD1222 COVID-19 vaccine (dated by TCRdb to 2020 to 2022). In the study overall: Because spike-specific TCR depth and breadth did not differ between the two schedules, AZD1222 recipients who got a second dose at roughly 4 weeks were pooled with those who got a second dose at roughly 12 weeks. TCR sequencing was performed for over 230 trial participants, of whom around 210 were given two doses of AZD1222 and roughly 25 were given two doses of MenACWY control vaccine. Trial participants were enrolled by age into 18-55, 56-69 and 70-plus year subgroups, with about 150, 28 and 57 TCR-sequenced participants respectively.

From the germline V gene, CDR1 is SGHRS and CDR2 is YFSETQ. There are 15 amino acids in the CDR3, from cysteine to phenylalanine inclusive. The entry retains the CDR3 DNA only, 45 bases that are in frame from base 1. Ends trimmed: V by 2 bases, J by 6 bases; bases unmatched to a gene: 7. Beyond this particular receptor, the publication reports: Only 5 to 7 AZD1222 recipients were SARS-CoV-2 seropositive at baseline, limiting conclusions about previously exposed vaccinees. Participants were mostly white British and included more females than males, and it was suggested by the authors that clonal diversity may have been underestimated. The 56-69-year group was small, and its depth increase did not reach significance, likely because of low power. Spike-specific TCR breadth and depth rose significantly after two AZD1222 doses compared with day 0 and with MenACWY recipients. Because no samples from the day 14 peak response were available, repertoires could be characterized only after the peak T cell response. Reportedly, almost half of the unique spike-specific TCRs recognized epitopes lying outside the regions that are mutated in the B.1.351 and B.1.1.7 variants. CD4 TCRs associated with the vaccine covered the entire spike protein, and the dominant responses were in regions 160-218 and 743-854.

What the time point label conveys for this sample: baseline before first vaccination. The vaccinee samples were drawn from two UK trials, COV001 and COV002, one of which was a single-blind randomized controlled phase 2/3 trial testing AZD1222 (ChAdOx1 nCoV-19) in healthy adults. For TCRbeta chain sequencing, PBMC samples were collected from trial participants at day 0 and at day 28 after the second dose. The chain is encoded by TRBV5-1 joined to TRBJ2-2; 7 nucleotides in the junction match TRBD2. The sequencing here drew on peripheral blood, taken on day 0 of AZD1222 vaccination. The TCR sequence derives from an adult in good health. The DNA is as follows: TGCGCCAGCAGCTTCGGCGGGAGAAGAGCCGGGGAGCTGTTTTTT. It codes for CASSFGGRRAGELFF.